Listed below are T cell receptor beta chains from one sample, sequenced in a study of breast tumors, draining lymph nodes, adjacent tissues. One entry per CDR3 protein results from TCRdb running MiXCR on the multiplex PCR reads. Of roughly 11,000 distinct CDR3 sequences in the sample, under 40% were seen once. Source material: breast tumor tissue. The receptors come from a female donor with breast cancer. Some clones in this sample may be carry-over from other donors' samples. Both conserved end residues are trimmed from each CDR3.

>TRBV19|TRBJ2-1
ASSIIGNEQF
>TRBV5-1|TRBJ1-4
ASRRTGPNEKLF
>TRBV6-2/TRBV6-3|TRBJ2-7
ASSYSRQHPREQY
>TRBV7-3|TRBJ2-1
ASSLSGGSGSMFEQF
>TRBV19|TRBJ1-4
ASSIGGTTNEKLF
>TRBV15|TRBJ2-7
ATSKGGEGLDSYEQC
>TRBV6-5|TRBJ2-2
ASSQSTGELF
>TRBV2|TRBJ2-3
ASRPKTGIGTDTQY
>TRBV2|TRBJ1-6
ASRQDNSPLH
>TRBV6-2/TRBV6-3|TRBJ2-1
ASSSSGSKGGAQF
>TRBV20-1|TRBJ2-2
SARVTRTGELF
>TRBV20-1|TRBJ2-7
SAGGMSSEQY
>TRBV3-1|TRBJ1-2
ASSQGGGYT
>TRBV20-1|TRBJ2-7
SARSQGDYEQY
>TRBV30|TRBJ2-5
ARSVTRQETQY
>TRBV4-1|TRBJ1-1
ASSLLLGQNTEAF
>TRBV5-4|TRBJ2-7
ASSPGTFAYEQY
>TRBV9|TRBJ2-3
ASGTSGSTDTQY
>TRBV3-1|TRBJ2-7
ASSRRDTNYEQY
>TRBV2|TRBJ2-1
ASSEAGTGGANEQF
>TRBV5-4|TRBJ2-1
ASSLANEQF
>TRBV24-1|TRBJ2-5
ATSDPSKSGTQY
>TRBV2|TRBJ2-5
ASSGGGQETQY
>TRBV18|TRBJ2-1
ASSLGQINSGQSEQF
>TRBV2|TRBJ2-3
ASSVPAGGPDTQY
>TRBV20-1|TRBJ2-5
SANQPFSKSSVSQY
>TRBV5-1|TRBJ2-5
ASSLLPSQETQY
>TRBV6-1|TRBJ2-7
ASSEAGGSSYEQY
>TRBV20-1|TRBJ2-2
SARRAGVGTGELF
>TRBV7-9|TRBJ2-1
ASSSGTSGYNEQF
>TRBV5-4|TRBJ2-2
AIPKRGGRGTGELF
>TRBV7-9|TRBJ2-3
ASSFLAGGRTDTQY
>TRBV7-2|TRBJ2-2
ASLDRAGTGELF
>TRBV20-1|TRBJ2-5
SAREAAEQETQY
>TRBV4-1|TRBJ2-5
ASSQERSGGTQTQY
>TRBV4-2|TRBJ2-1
ASSPQGAGGYIEQF
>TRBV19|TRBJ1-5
ASSTIARLNQPQH
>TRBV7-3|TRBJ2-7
ASSSSIDSGEQY
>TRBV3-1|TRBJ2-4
ASSQDWETRYIQY
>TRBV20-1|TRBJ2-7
SARPSGTGDAYEQY
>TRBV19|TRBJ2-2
ASSGLFNTGELF
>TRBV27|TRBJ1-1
ASSFLGTEAF
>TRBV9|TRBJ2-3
ASDAERSGTDTQY
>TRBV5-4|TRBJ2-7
ASSSGQSSYEQY
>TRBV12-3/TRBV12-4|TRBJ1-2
ASSPRGFEGYT
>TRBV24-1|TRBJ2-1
ATSDLSGKFNEQF
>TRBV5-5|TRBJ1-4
ASSSYRGTVNEKLF
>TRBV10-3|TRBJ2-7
AIRDSYEQY
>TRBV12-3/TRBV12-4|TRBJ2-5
ASSFPQTQETQY
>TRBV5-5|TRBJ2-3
ASSTGLAGRGRGTDTQY
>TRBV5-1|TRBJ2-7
ASSLTGSVAVYEQY
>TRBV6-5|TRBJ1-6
ATTGEGPNSPLH
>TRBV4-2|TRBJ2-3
ASSGELAGVSTDTQY
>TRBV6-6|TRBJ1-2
ASSYQGSGGYGYT